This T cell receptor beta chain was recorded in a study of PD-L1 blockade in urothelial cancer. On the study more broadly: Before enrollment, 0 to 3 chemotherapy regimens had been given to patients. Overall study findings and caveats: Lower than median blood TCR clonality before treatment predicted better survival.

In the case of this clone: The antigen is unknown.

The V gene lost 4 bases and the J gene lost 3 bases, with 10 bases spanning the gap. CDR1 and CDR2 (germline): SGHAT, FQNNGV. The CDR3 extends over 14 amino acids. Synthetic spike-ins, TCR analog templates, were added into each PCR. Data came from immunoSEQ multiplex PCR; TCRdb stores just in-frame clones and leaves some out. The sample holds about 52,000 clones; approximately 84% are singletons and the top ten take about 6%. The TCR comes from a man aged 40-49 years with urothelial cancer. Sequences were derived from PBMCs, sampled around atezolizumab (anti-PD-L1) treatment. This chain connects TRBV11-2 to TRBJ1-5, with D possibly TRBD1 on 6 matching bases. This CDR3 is CASSSTGPNQPQHF. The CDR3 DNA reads TGTGCCAGCAGCTCTACAGGGCCCAATCAGCCCCAGCATTTT.